Here is one TCR beta chain with its context. This clonotype was seen only a few times. The target of this receptor is not known. No clone much larger than this one lies a single base away; base qualities are absent. This record comes from a study of quantifying T cell responses using KT2 cells (dated 2017 in TCRdb). Study-level background: RNA was DNase-treated and reverse transcribed with TCR alpha and beta constant-region primers, mostly using SuperScript III. Under optimum conditions, the T4 ligation step was estimated to exceed 8% efficiency. PCR2 was performed as a SYBR Green qPCR and was stopped at a predetermined fluorescence threshold so that over-amplification was avoided. Overall results and qualifications from the work: KT2 sequences were still detected at the lowest spike-in tested, roughly one KT2 cell per 100,000 PBMC. Saturation in the detection of KT2 sequences was observed at very high KT2 spike-in numbers. The study did not include a side-by-side comparison of this pipeline with other TCR sequencing techniques. Over several orders of magnitude, the number of KT2 alpha and beta sequences rose linearly with the number of KT2 cells put in.

Known numbers of KT2, a T cell clone whose TCR had been sequenced previously, were spiked into unfractionated PBMC to test the sensitivity and accuracy of the pipeline. A range of KT2-to-PBMC ratios was produced by mixing KT2 cells with a fixed number of PBMC. The library came from UMI-ligation and nested PCR. T4 RNA ligase 1 was used to ligate a single-stranded oligonucleotide containing the Illumina SP2 sequence and a UMI to the 3' end of the cDNA. PCR1 consisted of 4 cycles (98 degrees C 15 s, 69 degrees C 30 s, 72 degrees C 40 s), and for the beta primer an equimolar mix of RC1.1 and RC1.2 was used to cover TRBC1 and TRBC2. Starting at PCR2, TCR alpha and beta chains were handled separately, and sample indices and Illumina adaptors were added. Placed after an 8-base spacer, the UMI was made up of 12 random nucleotides arranged as two hexamers with a spacer between them. The libraries were sequenced on an Illumina MiSeq using v2 2x251 paired-end chemistry, usually with eleven to twelve samples in each run. PhiX DNA at about 5-8% was added to each sequencing library to increase diversity. As for how the authors treated the data: The raw reads were converted into FASTQ with bcl2fastq and then demultiplexed by dual indices with Demultiplexor. V and J genes were assigned by Decombinator through tag matching that permitted a single base-pair mismatch. Using UMIs, Collapsinator corrected both sequencing errors and the frequency errors that come from PCR heterogeneity. CDR3Translator converted Decombinator identifiers to nucleotide sequence, translated to amino acids, and extracted CDR3 using C- and N-terminal motifs. A cluster of KT2 sequences sharing one unique molecular identifier was counted as one distinct KT2 TCR. Clones were called with MiXCR by TCRdb after fastp trimmed the public reads at Q25, and only in-frame beta chains were retained. Entries are consolidated by CDR3 protein sequence, retaining the most common genes and DNA. Clone size and V and J calls follow TCRdb, not the original study. The sample data list approximately 54,000 distinct CDR3 sequences, and about 9.9% of these were observed just once. Together, the top ten hold under 11% of the sample.

V was cut back by 3 bases and J by 7 bases, leaving a gap of 11 bases between them. Measured from the cysteine to the phenylalanine, the CDR3 is 13 residues long. Kept here is only the CDR3 DNA, which spans 39 bases and is read in frame from base 1. CDR1 and CDR2 are drawn from the germline V gene: SGHRS, YFSETQ. The TCR comes from a human donor. This receptor chain uses TRBV5-1 and TRBJ1-5; D gene: possibly TRBD1, on 6 matching bases. Sequenced material: PBMCs spiked with cells of the T cell clone KT2. The sequenced DNA: TGCGCCAGCAGCTGGGACACAGGGCAGCCCCAGCATTTT. Translated, this gives CASSWDTGQPQHF.